The T cell receptor (beta chain) under discussion was sequenced for a study of blood T cell repertoires in COVID-19. Background on the study: The United States, Italy and Spain provided the acute and convalescent COVID-19 samples. From T cells, B-cell-depleted T cells, or PBMCs came the material, which was cDNA or gDNA.

In the authors' workflow: Cell counts per sample came from amplifying reference gene primers. Measured with immunoSEQ multiplex PCR; TCRdb has only the in-frame clones, and not every one. V, J and clone size are taken as reported in that table, and D and trimming were inferred from the DNA itself. The table includes tens of thousands of clones, roughly 90% detected once. CDR1 MNHNS and CDR2 SASEGT come from the germline V gene. Germline trimming cut 2 bases from V and 11 bases from J; bases unmatched to any gene: 7. This CDR3 comprises 15 residues. The sample comprised peripheral blood. V and J are TRBV6-1 and TRBJ1-6; 9 nucleotides agree with TRBD1. The receptor was isolated from a woman aged 55-75 years with active COVID-19. As DNA, the CDR3 is TGTGCCAGCAGTGAAAGGGGACAGGGTATGACACCCCTCCACTTT. Amino acids: CASSERGQGMTPLHF.